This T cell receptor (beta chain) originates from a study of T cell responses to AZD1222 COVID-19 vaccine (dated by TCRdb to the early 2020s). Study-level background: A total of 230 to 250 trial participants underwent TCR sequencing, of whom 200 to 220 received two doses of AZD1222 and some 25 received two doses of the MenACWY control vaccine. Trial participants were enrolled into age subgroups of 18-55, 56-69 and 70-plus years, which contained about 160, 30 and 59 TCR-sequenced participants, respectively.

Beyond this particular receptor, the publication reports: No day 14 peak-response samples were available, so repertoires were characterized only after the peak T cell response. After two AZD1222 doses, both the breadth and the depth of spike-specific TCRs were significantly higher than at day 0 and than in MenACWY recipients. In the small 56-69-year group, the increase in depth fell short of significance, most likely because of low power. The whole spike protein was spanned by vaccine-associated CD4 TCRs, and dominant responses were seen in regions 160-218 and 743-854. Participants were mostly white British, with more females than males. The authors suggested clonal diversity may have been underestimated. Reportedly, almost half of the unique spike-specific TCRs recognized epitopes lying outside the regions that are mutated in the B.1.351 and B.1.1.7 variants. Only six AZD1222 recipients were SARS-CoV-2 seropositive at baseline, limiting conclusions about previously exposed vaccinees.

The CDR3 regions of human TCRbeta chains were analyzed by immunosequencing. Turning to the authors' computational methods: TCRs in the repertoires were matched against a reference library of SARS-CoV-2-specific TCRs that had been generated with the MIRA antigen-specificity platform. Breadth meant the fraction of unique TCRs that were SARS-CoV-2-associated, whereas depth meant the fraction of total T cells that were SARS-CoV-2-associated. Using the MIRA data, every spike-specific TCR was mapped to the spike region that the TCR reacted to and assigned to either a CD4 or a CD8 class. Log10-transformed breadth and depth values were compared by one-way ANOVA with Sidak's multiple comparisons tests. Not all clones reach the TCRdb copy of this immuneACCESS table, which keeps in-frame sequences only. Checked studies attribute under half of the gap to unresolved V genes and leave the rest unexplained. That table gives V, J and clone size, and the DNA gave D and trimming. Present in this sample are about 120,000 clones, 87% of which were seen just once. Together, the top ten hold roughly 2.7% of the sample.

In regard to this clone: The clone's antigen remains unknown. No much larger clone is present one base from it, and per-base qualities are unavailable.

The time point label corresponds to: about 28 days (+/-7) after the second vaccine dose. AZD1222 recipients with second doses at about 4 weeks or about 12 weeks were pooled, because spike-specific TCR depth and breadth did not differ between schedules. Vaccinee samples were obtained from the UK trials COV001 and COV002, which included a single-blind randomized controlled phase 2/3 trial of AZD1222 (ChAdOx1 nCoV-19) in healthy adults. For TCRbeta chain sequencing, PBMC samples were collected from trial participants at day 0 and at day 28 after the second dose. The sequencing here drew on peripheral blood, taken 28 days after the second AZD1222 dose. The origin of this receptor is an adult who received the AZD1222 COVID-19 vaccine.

The sequence in DNA is TGCGCCAGCAGCCAAGCAGGAGGCGGGGGGCAAGATACGCAGTATTTT. Translated, this is CASSQAGGGGQDTQYF. The sequence links TRBV4-3 to TRBJ2-3; 8 nucleotides in the junction match TRBD2. CDR1 and CDR2 (LGHNA, YSLEER) derive from the germline V gene. The CDR3 contains 16 residues, cysteine and phenylalanine counted. Of the read, only the CDR3 DNA is kept; its 48 bases are in frame from base 1. From V the trimming removes 1 base and from J it removes 5 bases, while the gene matches leave 8 bases of the junction unaccounted for.